The 11 T cell receptor beta chains below come from one sample, sequenced in a study of blood T cell repertoires in COVID-19. The assay was immunoSEQ multiplex PCR, and TCRdb's table has in-frame clones only and misses some. The sample consists of approximately 110,000 clones, almost 90% of them appearing once. Sequencing was performed on peripheral blood. The receptors stem from a woman in her fifties or sixties with active or convalescent COVID-19.

The chain carries TRBV28 and TRBJ1-2; TRBD1 agrees at 9 bases. The CDR3 sequence is 15 residues long. The germline CDR1 and CDR2 sequences are MDHEN and SYDVKM. J was trimmed by 4 bases and V by 6 bases; bases with no gene match: 9. CDR3: CASSPGQGRSYGYTF. DNA for the CDR3: TGTGCCAGCAGCCCCGGACAGGGGCGCTCCTATGGCTACACCTTC.

This chain uses TRBV7-8 with TRBJ2-5; D remains ambiguous. The CDR3 is 13 residues long. The V gene lost 4 bases and the J gene lost 1 base, with 7 bases spanning the gap. Germline CDR1 is SGHVS and CDR2 is FQNEAQ. This chain's CDR3 is CASSSHIQETQYF. The CDR3, as DNA: TGTGCCAGCAGCTCTCACATCCAAGAGACCCAGTACTTC.

The rearrangement links TRBV20-1 to TRBJ2-1; TRBD2 matches at 8 bases. The CDR3 consists of 11 residues. V lost 6 bases, J lost 9 bases, and 4 bases stayed unmatched. In germline, CDR1 is DFQATT, CDR2 SNEGSKA (reference sequence). The DNA for the CDR3 is TGCAGTGCCATCGGGAGGGCTGAGCAGTTCTTC. It is translated as CSAIGRAEQFF.

V and J are TRBV4-3 and TRBJ2-2; 12 bases line up with TRBD2. The germline V gene has CDR1 LGHNA and CDR2 YSLEER. The CDR3 contains 15 residues. Trimming took 4 bases from V and 5 from J; bases not matched to a gene: 2. CDR3 residues: CASSRGLAGTGELFF. As DNA, the CDR3 is TGCGCCAGCAGCCGAGGACTAGCGGGGACCGGGGAGCTGTTTTTT.

The rearrangement joins TRBV28 to TRBJ2-7; perhaps TRBD2 as D (7 bases). V was clipped by 8 bases and J by 0 bases, with 20 bases between them. The CDR3 sequence is 16 residues long. The germline V gene encodes CDR1 MDHEN and CDR2 SYDVKM. The CDR3 reads CASGGGDLLSSYEQYF. Here the CDR3 DNA reads TGTGCCAGCGGAGGGGGGGACCTCCTAAGCTCCTACGAGCAGTACTTC.

The chain is built from TRBV7-2 and TRBJ2-7, with TRBD1 identical over 8 bases. Per the germline V gene, CDR1 is SGHTA and CDR2 is FQGNSA. The CDR3 spans 14 residues. Trimming removed 1 base from V and 7 bases from J; junction bases left unmatched: 6. CDR3 residues: CASSLGQGALEQYF. In nucleotides, the CDR3 is TGTGCCAGCAGCTTAGGGCAGGGGGCTTTAGAGCAGTACTTC.

The genes are TRBV25-1 and TRBJ1-5, with TRBD1 identical over 7 bases. The CDR3 covers 14 residues. V lost 8 bases and J lost 6; bases outside the gene matches: 10. Germline CDR1 MGHDK, CDR2 SYGVNS. The CDR3 loop is CASSLTGSGQPQHF. DNA of the CDR3: TGTGCCAGCTCTTTGACAGGGTCGGGTCAGCCCCAGCATTTT.

The chain combines TRBV6-5 with TRBJ2-7, with no clear D. There are 13 residues in the CDR3. V was shortened by 10 bases and J by 0 bases, with 13 bases between the two germline ends. Germline V gives CDR1 MNHEY, CDR2 SVGAGI. For the CDR3, the DNA is TGTGCCACCCAGTGGCTTGGCTCCTACGAGCAGTACTTC. Amino acids: CATQWLGSYEQYF.

The chain employs TRBV2 and TRBJ2-3; TRBD2 agrees at 11 bases. The CDR3 is 15 amino acids. V lost 6 bases, J lost 0 bases, and 2 bases stayed unmatched. Germline V lookup: CDR1 SNHLY, CDR2 FYNNEI. The CDR3 region has the DNA TGTGCCAGCAGACTAGCGGGAGTAAGCACAGATACGCAGTATTTT. Translation gives CASRLAGVSTDTQYF.

As DNA, the CDR3 is TGTGCCAGCAGCTTGGGGATGGCTAGTAGGAACACCGGGGAGCTGTTTTTT. Translating gives CASSLGMASRNTGELFF. The chain is built from TRBV5-4 and TRBJ2-2, with D uncertain. The germline V and J ends were trimmed by 0 bases and 1 base, with 13 bases remaining between them. From germline, CDR1 is SGHNT and CDR2 YYREEE (reference sequence). The CDR3 covers 17 residues.

The chain uses TRBV7-9 and TRBJ1-3, with unresolved D. V lost 0 bases, J lost 0 bases, and 9 bases lay in between. CDR1 SEHNR and CDR2 FQNEAQ come from the germline V gene (reference sequence). The CDR3 totals 16 residues. The CDR3 nucleotides read TGTGCCAGCAGCTTAGCGGCTCCTAGCTCTGGAAACACCATATATTTT. Protein sequence: CASSLAAPSSGNTIYF.